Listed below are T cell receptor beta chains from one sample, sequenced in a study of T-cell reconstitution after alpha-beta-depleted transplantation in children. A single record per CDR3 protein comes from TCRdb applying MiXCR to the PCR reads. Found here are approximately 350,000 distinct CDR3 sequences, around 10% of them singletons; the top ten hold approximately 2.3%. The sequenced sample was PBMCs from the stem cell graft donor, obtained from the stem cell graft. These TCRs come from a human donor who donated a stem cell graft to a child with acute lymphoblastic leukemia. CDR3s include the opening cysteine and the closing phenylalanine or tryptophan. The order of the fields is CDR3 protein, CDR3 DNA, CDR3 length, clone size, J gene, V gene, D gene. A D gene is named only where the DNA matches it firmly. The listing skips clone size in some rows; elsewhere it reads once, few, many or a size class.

CASSFRDTEAFF,TGTGCCAGCAGCTTTCGGGATACTGAAGCTTTCTTT,12,-,TRBJ1-1,TRBV7-9,-
CSARDLAEQFF,TGCAGTGCTAGAGATTTGGCTGAGCAGTTCTTC,11,few,TRBJ2-1,TRBV20-1,-
CASSERDRSFSSYNSPLHF,TGTGCCAGCAGTGAACGGGACAGGAGCTTCAGCTCCTATAATTCACCCCTCCACTTT,19,few,TRBJ1-6,TRBV6-4,TRBD1
CASSLALRSGPEYNEQFF,TGTGCCAGCAGCTTAGCCCTCCGGAGCGGCCCCGAATACAATGAGCAGTTCTTC,18,few,TRBJ2-1,TRBV11-1,-
CAWSDGRDQPQHF,TGTGCCTGGAGTGACGGACGGGATCAGCCCCAGCATTTT,13,-,TRBJ1-5,TRBV30,-
CASSVDSARSPLHF,TGTGCCAGTAGTGTGGACAGTGCGCGGTCACCCCTCCACTTT,14,few,TRBJ1-6,TRBV19,-
CASSSSGTDEAFF,TGTGCCAGCAGTTCCTCCGGGACCGATGAAGCTTTCTTT,13,-,TRBJ1-1,TRBV12-3/TRBV12-4,-
CASSEAALANPYEQYF,TGTGCCAGCAGTGAAGCAGCGCTAGCCAATCCCTACGAGCAGTACTTC,16,many,TRBJ2-7,TRBV2,-
CASSLDLGSQYF,TGCGCCAGCAGCTTGGACCTTGGTTCCCAGTACTTC,12,many,TRBJ2-5,TRBV5-1,-
CASSLQGAGYGYTF,TGTGCCAGCAGTTTACAAGGGGCGGGTTATGGCTACACCTTC,14,-,TRBJ1-2,TRBV28,-
CASSQGGLDTEAFF,TGTGCCAGCAGCCAGGGGGGATTGGACACTGAAGCTTTCTTT,14,-,TRBJ1-1,TRBV7-2,TRBD1
CATSRDMGPEAFF,TGTGCCACCAGCAGAGATATGGGTCCTGAAGCTTTCTTT,13,-,TRBJ1-1,TRBV15,-
CASSFSRTTGELFF,TGTGCCAGCAGTTTCAGCAGAACCACCGGGGAGCTGTTTTTT,14,-,TRBJ2-2,TRBV28,-
CASSWTEAFF,TGTGCCAGCAGCTGGACTGAAGCTTTCTTT,10,-,TRBJ1-1,TRBV5-8,-